This record covers a single T cell receptor beta chain. Its antigen remains unknown. The study left out patients who had uncontrolled infection, other autoimmune disease, pregnancy or lactation. The study based diagnoses on clinical symptoms, serum thyroxine and TRAb, thyroid ultrasound and orbital computed tomography. TCR beta CDR3 regions were amplified from RNA transcripts. The HTBI set primed first-round TCR CDR3 RT-PCR. MiXCR, run by TCRdb on the multiplex PCR reads, gives a single entry per CDR3 protein. The table shows approximately 610,000 distinct CDR3 sequences, with roughly 14% occurring only once. These data originate in a study of T cells in Graves' hyperthyroidism and ophthalmopathy. Study-level findings and limits: Most clonotypes expanded in the thyroid (above 0.001) were also present in blood. Ophthalmopathy, as predicted by the model, came a median approximately 5.9 months after the prediction.

Material for sequencing was blood. The source is a woman in her 40s with Graves' ophthalmopathy.

For the CDR3, the DNA is TGCGCCAGCAGCACCTGGGGGGAAACCGAGCAGTACTTC. Its protein is CASSTWGETEQYF. The chain joins TRBV5-1 to TRBJ2-7; a weak D match, TRBD2 (6 bases). This CDR3 spans 13 amino acids. Trimming removed 4 bases from V and 6 bases from J, with 14 bases in between. Germline V gene lookup returns CDR1 SGHRS and CDR2 YFSETQ.